This entry lists 28 T cell receptor beta chains sequenced from one sample in a study of memory CD4+ T cells and cytomegalovirus serostatus. Sequencing was performed with immunoSEQ multiplex PCR; in TCRdb, only in-frame clones are kept and a portion is missing. The sample lists roughly 76,000 clones, just under 80% occurring once. Single viable CD3+CD4+CD8-CD45RO+ cells were sorted as the memory CD4+ T cells. The sample was memory CD4+ T cells from blood. These receptors were collected from an adult in good health and CMV-seropositive.

In its sample, this clone was seen a few times. V usage is TRBV4-1 and J usage is TRBJ2-1; no clear D gene. Germline assignment: CDR1 MGHRA and CDR2 YSYEKL. The CDR3 has 14 amino acids. Trimming shortened V by 0 bases and J by 0 bases, and 3 bases separated the two germline ends. CDR3 DNA sequence: TGCGCCAGCAGCCAAGACGCCTCCTACAATGAGCAGTTCTTC. The encoded protein is CASSQDASYNEQFF.

The J gene is TRBJ1-2, the V gene TRBV11-2; 9 bases match TRBD1. This CDR3 comprises 15 residues. V gave up 6 bases and J gave up 8 bases; unmatched junction bases: 13. Germline V CDR1 and CDR2: SGHAT, FQNNGV. CDR3 nucleotide sequence: TGTGCCAGCAGTCTCACACAGGGGGCAAGAGACGGCTACACCTTC. Its protein product is CASSLTQGARDGYTF.

J is TRBJ2-2 and V is TRBV4-1; no clear D gene. Per the germline V gene, CDR1 is MGHRA and CDR2 is YSYEKL. This CDR3 comprises 16 residues. Between the trimmed V and J ends, which lost 2 bases and 8 bases, there was a span of 18 bases. CDR3 bases: TGCGCCAGCAGCCAATGGATGGCTAGTCGACGAGGGGAGCTGTTTTTT. Its protein is CASSQWMASRRGELFF.

This chain links TRBV4-1 with TRBJ1-5; 8 bases match TRBD1. The CDR3 contains 12 residues. Germline values: CDR1 MGHRA, CDR2 YSYEKL. The ends lost 6 bases at V and 10 bases at J; junction bases unmatched: 5. CDR3 nucleotides: TGCGCCAGCAGGGGACAGGACGGACCCCAGCATTTT. Protein: CASRGQDGPQHF.

The chain uses TRBV7-2 and TRBJ2-1; TRBD1 might be the D (5 bases). The CDR3 sequence is 16 residues long. Germline CDR1 and CDR2: SGHTA and FQGNSA. Trimming removed 5 bases from V and 2 bases from J, with 16 bases in between. CDR3 amino acids: CASSPTQGFTYNEQFF. Written as DNA, the CDR3 is TGTGCCAGCAGCCCCACCCAGGGTTTCACCTACAATGAGCAGTTCTTC.

The sample holds a few counts of this clone. This rearrangement joins TRBV10-3 to TRBJ1-1, with D possibly TRBD1 on 6 matching bases. Germline CDR1 ENHRY, CDR2 SYGVKD. This CDR3 region has 14 residues. V lost 3 bases and J lost 1, with 9 bases in between. This chain's CDR3 is CAISDGTKNTEAFF. CDR3 DNA: TGTGCCATCAGTGACGGGACAAAGAACACTGAAGCTTTCTTT.

The chain couples TRBV10-3 to TRBJ1-6; no clear D gene. V lost 3 bases and J lost 3, with 9 bases in between. This CDR3 contains 15 residues. Per the germline V gene, CDR1 is ENHRY and CDR2 is SYGVKD. CDR3 nucleotide sequence: TGTGCCATCAGTGAAAGGCCAGACTATAATTCACCCCTCCACTTT. Protein: CAISERPDYNSPLHF.

The rearrangement joins TRBV5-1 to TRBJ1-6; 11 positions match TRBD1. J was trimmed by 6 bases and V by 0 bases; bases with no gene match: 5. The CDR3 has 17 amino acids. Germline values: CDR1 SGHRS, CDR2 YFSETQ. This chain's CDR3 is CASSLAPGTGGNSPLHF. The CDR3 DNA reads as TGCGCCAGCAGCTTGGCCCCGGGGACAGGGGGTAATTCACCCCTCCACTTT.

The J gene is TRBJ2-3, the V gene TRBV27; D assignment may be TRBD1 or TRBD2 (6 bases each). Germline values: CDR1 MNHEY, CDR2 SMNVEV (reference sequence). V lost 2 bases, J lost 1 base, and 19 bases lay in between. This CDR3 comprises 18 residues. The CDR3, as DNA: TGTGCCAGCAGTTTAAGAGTTCGGGGGTCAGGGGGCACAGATACGCAGTATTTT. Encoded protein: CASSLRVRGSGGTDTQYF.

The chain links TRBV25-1 to TRBJ1-6, with D perhaps TRBD1 (5 bases). Germline V gene sequence: CDR1 MGHDK, CDR2 SYGVNS. V was clipped by 6 bases and J by 7 bases, with 7 bases between them. There are 12 residues in the CDR3. The CDR3 DNA sequence: TGTGCCAGCAGAAAGGGGAATTCACCCCTCCACTTT. As protein: CASRKGNSPLHF.

CDR3: CASSPRLASSYNEQFF. DNA of the CDR3: TGTGCCAGCTCACCTAGGCTAGCCTCGTCCTACAATGAGCAGTTCTTC. The genes are TRBV18 and TRBJ2-1; perhaps TRBD2 as D (5 bases). This CDR3 has 16 amino acids. Looked up from germline, CDR1 is KGHSH and CDR2 is LQKENI. Trimming removed 3 bases from V and 1 base from J, with 13 bases in between. Looking up the rest from reference TRBV18 and TRBJ2-1 gives the full variable domain: NAGVMQNPRHLVRRRGQEARLRCSPMKGHSHVYWYRQLPEEGLKFMVYLQKENIIDESGMPKERFSAEFPKEGPSILRIQQVVRGDSAAYFCASSPRLASSYNEQFFGPGTRLTVL.

The CDR3 DNA reads TGTGCCAGCAGCCCTTCGGGACAAGGCAATCAGCCCCAGCATTTT. This encodes CASSPSGQGNQPQHF. The chain joins TRBV5-6 to TRBJ1-5; the D gene is possibly TRBD1 (6 bases). The germline CDR1 and CDR2 sequences are SGHDT and YYEEEE. This CDR3 comprises 15 residues. V was clipped by 4 bases and J by 2 bases, with 13 bases between them.

The J gene is TRBJ2-7, the V gene TRBV6-5, with a tentative D call TRBD1 (6 bases). Germline V lookup: CDR1 MNHEY, CDR2 SVGAGI. This CDR3 is built from 15 residues. Trimming removed 6 bases from V and 7 bases from J, with 22 bases in between. CDR3 nucleotide sequence: TGTGCCAGCAGCCCCTCGGACAGCCCTTGGGGGGAGCAGTACTTC. It yields the protein CASSPSDSPWGEQYF.

The chain links TRBV27 to TRBJ1-6; D is undetermined. V was shortened by 3 bases and J by 7 bases, with 10 bases between the two germline ends. From germline, CDR1 is MNHEY and CDR2 SMNVEV (reference sequence). The CDR3 is 14 amino acids. The CDR3: CASSFRRINSPLHF. The CDR3, as DNA: TGTGCCAGCAGTTTTAGACGGATAAATTCACCCCTCCACTTT.

A few counts support this clone. V is TRBV13 and J is TRBJ2-5, with TRBD2 matching over 12 bases. V was clipped by 6 bases and J by 5 bases; unmatched bases: 10. Germline V gene data show CDR1 as PRHDT and CDR2 as FYEKMQ (reference sequence). This CDR3 contains 16 residues. CDR3 loop: CASRPATSGSGETQYF. The CDR3 nucleotides read TGTGCCAGCAGACCCGCGACTAGCGGGAGCGGGGAGACCCAGTACTTC. The full variable domain, in which reference TRBV13 and TRBJ2-5 provide the parts outside the CDR3, is AAGVIQSPRHLIKEKRETATLKCYPIPRHDTVYWYQQGPGQDPQFLISFYEKMQSDKGSIPDRFSAQQFSDYHSELNMSSLELGDSALYFCASRPATSGSGETQYFGPGTRLLVL.

V usage is TRBV7-9 and J usage is TRBJ1-3, with 7 nucleotides matching TRBD1. Trimming took 5 bases from V and 1 from J; bases not matched to a gene: 8. Germline CDR1 is SEHNR and CDR2 is FQNEAQ (reference sequence). CDR3 size: 16 residues. The CDR3 spells CASSVNRGSSGNTIYF. In nucleotides, the CDR3 is TGTGCCAGCAGCGTGAACAGGGGATCATCTGGAAACACCATATATTTT.

The chain couples TRBV30 to TRBJ2-1, with D possibly called TRBD1 or TRBD2 (6 bases each). The length of the CDR3 is 13 residues. The germline CDR1 and CDR2 sequences are GTSNPN and SVGIG (reference sequence). The V and J ends lost 4 bases and 3 bases respectively, with 10 bases between them. CDR3 protein: CAWTGAYYNEQFF. As DNA, the CDR3 is TGTGCCTGGACGGGGGCCTACTACAATGAGCAGTTCTTC.

This clone is a singleton in its sample. The gene calls are TRBV5-1 and TRBJ2-2; D possibly matches TRBD1 or TRBD2 (6 bases each). Germline V gene lookup returns CDR1 SGHRS and CDR2 YFSETQ. The V and J ends lost 2 bases and 0 bases respectively, with 14 bases between them. The CDR3 is made up of 17 amino acids. The CDR3 reads CASSFSGGDANTGELFF. The CDR3, as DNA: TGCGCCAGCAGCTTTTCCGGGGGCGACGCGAACACCGGGGAGCTGTTTTTT.

The genes are TRBV4-1 and TRBJ2-1; D gene unclear. The CDR3 is made up of 13 amino acids. Germline CDR1 MGHRA, CDR2 YSYEKL. Trimming cost V 1 base and J 11 bases, with 12 bases left between them. In nucleotides, the CDR3 is TGCGCCAGCAGCCAAGCGACGGACGAGCAGCAGTTCTTC. Translation gives CASSQATDEQQFF.

This chain uses TRBV28 with TRBJ2-7; D gene unclear. V was trimmed by 6 bases and J by 12 bases, leaving 15 bases between them. The CDR3 totals 11 residues. Germline loops: CDR1 MDHEN, CDR2 SYDVKM. CDR3 sequence reads: CASSSAGILYV. Written as DNA, the CDR3 is TGTGCCAGCAGCTCTGCTGGGATTTTGTACGTC.

The CDR3 reads CASSYGGSSGYEQYV. The CDR3 DNA reads as TGTGCCAGCAGTTACGGCGGGAGCTCGGGATACGAGCAGTACGTC. The rearrangement joins TRBV6-6 to TRBJ2-7, with 7 bases lining up with TRBD2. Trimming removed 2 bases from V and 4 bases from J; junction bases left unmatched: 8. This CDR3 comprises 15 residues. Per germline, CDR1 MNHNY and CDR2 SVGAGI (reference sequence).

J is TRBJ2-5 and V is TRBV5-4, with D perhaps matching TRBD1 (6 bases). Germline-derived CDR1 and CDR2 are SGHNT and YYREEE (reference sequence). The CDR3 length is 13 residues. V was clipped by 1 base and J by 3 bases, with 7 bases between them. The DNA of the CDR3 is TGTGCCAGCAGCTTGAAGGGGGAAGAGACCCAGTACTTC. Protein sequence: CASSLKGEETQYF. The full variable domain, rest sourced from reference TRBV5-4 and TRBJ2-5, is ETGVTQSPTHLIKTRGQQVTLRCSSQSGHNTVSWYQQALGQGPQFIFQYYREEENGRGNFPPRFSGLQFPNYSSELNVNALELDDSALYLCASSLKGEETQYFGPGTRLLVL.

The chain combines TRBV16 with TRBJ2-7; 7 nucleotides align to TRBD1. J was trimmed by 0 bases and V by 6 bases; bases with no gene match: 8. The CDR3 is 15 residues long. Per germline, CDR1 KGHSY and CDR2 FQNENV. CDR3 sequence (DNA): TGTGCCAGCAGTCAAACAGGGGTCAGCTCCTACGAGCAGTACGTC. Translation: CASSQTGVSSYEQYV.

The chain has TRBV19 and TRBJ1-1, with D hard to call. The germline V and J ends were trimmed by 3 bases and 3 bases, with 2 bases remaining between them. The germline gives CDR1 LNHDA, CDR2 SQIVND (reference sequence). The CDR3 runs 11 residues. The CDR3, as DNA: TGTGCCAGTAGTATCGACACTGAAGCTTTCTTT. Translated: CASSIDTEAFF.

The gene calls are TRBV28 and TRBJ2-6; D gene unclear. The CDR3 is made up of 13 amino acids. Germline lookup yields CDR1 MDHEN and CDR2 SYDVKM. The V gene lost 8 bases and the J gene lost 2 bases, with 7 bases spanning the gap. The CDR3 bases are TGTGCCAGCCTTACCCCTGGGGCCAACGTCCTGACTTTC. Amino acid sequence: CASLTPGANVLTF.

This rearrangement joins TRBV5-4 to TRBJ1-2; unclear D gene. Trimming stripped 2 bases from V and 6 bases from J, with 17 bases between. Germline V gene lookup returns CDR1 SGHNT and CDR2 YYREEE (reference sequence). This CDR3 contains 15 residues. The CDR3 DNA reads TGTGCCAGCAGCTTTAGCTTAGGGAACGCTGATGGCTACACCTTC. Its translation: CASSFSLGNADGYTF.

The rearrangement uses TRBV28 and TRBJ1-1; D gene unclear. This CDR3 has 13 amino acids. Germline V lookup: CDR1 MDHEN, CDR2 SYDVKM. Trimming left V 1 base short and J 11 bases short, with 14 bases between. This chain's CDR3 is CASSLLGRRDAFF. CDR3 bases: TGTGCCAGCAGTTTATTAGGCCGCCGCGACGCTTTCTTT.

V is TRBV29-1 and J is TRBJ2-3; D ambiguous. Germline CDR1 and CDR2: SQVTM and ANQGSEA. The germline V and J ends were trimmed by 8 bases and 4 bases, with 10 bases remaining between them. This CDR3 region has 11 residues. The CDR3 DNA is TGCAGCACCAGCACGGCAGATACGCAGTATTTT. This sequence encodes CSTSTADTQYF.